Below, 24 T cell receptor beta chains from the same sample are listed, as sequenced in a study of blood T cell repertoires in COVID-19. Sequencing used immunoSEQ multiplex PCR; TCRdb keeps in-frame clones, though not all of them. The sample lists about 250,000 clones, almost 90% occurring once. The material sequenced was peripheral blood. All receptors derive from a man at least 80 years old with acute or convalescent COVID-19.

This rearrangement joins TRBV18 to TRBJ2-1; D remains unclear. Per the germline V gene, CDR1 is KGHSH and CDR2 is LQKENI. V gave up 2 bases and J gave up 5 bases, with 13 bases separating them. The CDR3 is 15 residues long. Here the CDR3 reads CASSPEAASNNEQFF. As DNA, the CDR3 is TGTGCCAGCTCACCAGAGGCAGCAAGTAACAATGAGCAGTTCTTC.

This clone was picked up one time. V and J are TRBV7-9 and TRBJ2-5, with D possibly being TRBD1 (6 bases). Germline V CDR1 and CDR2: SEHNR, FQNEAQ (reference sequence). The CDR3 has 15 amino acids. Trimming cost V 5 bases and J 0 bases, with 13 bases left between them. The CDR3 spells CASSNRGQHQETQYF. The CDR3, as DNA: TGTGCCAGCAGCAATAGAGGACAGCACCAAGAGACCCAGTACTTC.

CDR3 sequence: CASSYNDRAYEQYF. The CDR3 DNA reads as TGTGCCAGCAGCTATAATGACAGGGCCTACGAGCAGTACTTC. The genes are TRBV6-5 and TRBJ2-7; TRBD1 agrees at 7 bases. Germline CDR1 and CDR2: MNHEY and SVGAGI. This CDR3 contains 14 residues. The V and J ends lost 6 bases and 2 bases, in that order; junction bases with no gene match: 7.

J is TRBJ1-1 and V is TRBV6-6; D remains ambiguous. The germline V and J ends were trimmed by 0 bases and 1 base, with 6 bases remaining between them. Germline V CDR1 and CDR2: MNHNY, SVGAGI (reference sequence). This CDR3 has 14 amino acids. CDR3 protein: CASSYSGTNTEAFF. CDR3 nucleotide sequence: TGTGCCAGCAGTTACTCGGGCACGAACACTGAAGCTTTCTTT.

This clone has just one count. The chain joins TRBV4-2 to TRBJ2-2; no definite D call. The CDR3 length is 15 residues. Germline V CDR1 and CDR2: LGHNA, YNFKEQ. The V end lost 0 bases, the J end lost 4 bases, and 9 bases lay between the germline ends. The CDR3 sequence: CASSQDLAATGELFF. For the CDR3, the DNA is TGTGCCAGCAGCCAAGATTTAGCAGCCACCGGGGAGCTGTTTTTT.

The chain is built from TRBV18 and TRBJ2-2, with 8 positions matching TRBD1. Germline V gene sequence: CDR1 KGHSH, CDR2 LQKENI. V trimming: 5 bases; J trimming: 3 bases; junction bases outside the gene matches: 11. CDR3 length equals 17 residues. The chain's CDR3 is CASSTDRASWDTGELFF. The CDR3 DNA is TGTGCCAGCTCAACGGACAGGGCCAGTTGGGACACCGGGGAGCTGTTTTTT.

CDR3 amino acids: CASTIDRASYEQYF. In DNA form, the CDR3 reads TGTGCCAGCACTATAGACAGGGCCTCCTACGAGCAGTACTTC. This chain links TRBV7-9 with TRBJ2-7; 7 bases match TRBD1. V lost 7 bases and J lost 0; bases outside the gene matches: 6. The germline gives CDR1 SEHNR, CDR2 FQNEAQ (reference sequence). The CDR3 has 14 residues.

This chain links TRBV7-2 with TRBJ1-2, with 9 bases aligning to TRBD1. The CDR3 totals 16 residues. After removal of 1 base from V and 5 bases from J, the junction contained 8 bases not matched to a gene. Germline V gives CDR1 SGHTA, CDR2 FQGNSA. The DNA for the CDR3 is TGTGCCAGCAGCTTAGGGGGACAGGGAGGGGCTTATGGCTACACCTTC. Residues: CASSLGGQGGAYGYTF.

The J gene is TRBJ2-2, the V gene TRBV6-6; 8 bases agree with TRBD1. Germline CDR1 and CDR2: MNHNY and SVGAGI (reference sequence). J was trimmed by 2 bases and V by 2 bases; bases with no gene match: 4. This CDR3 contains 16 residues. The CDR3 DNA sequence: TGTGCCAGCAGTTACCCCGGACAGGGTAACACCGGGGAGCTGTTTTTT. It yields the protein CASSYPGQGNTGELFF.

Written as DNA, the CDR3 is TGTGCCAGCAGCTTAGACGGGAGGGCCTCCTACGAGCAGTACTTC. Amino acids: CASSLDGRASYEQYF. The genes are TRBV7-2 and TRBJ2-7; TRBD2 aligns across 8 bases. CDR1 is SGHTA and CDR2 is FQGNSA in the germline V gene. Trimming removed 1 base from V and 0 bases from J; junction bases left unmatched: 2. The length of the CDR3 is 15 residues.

The CDR3, as DNA: TGTGCCAGCAGCCAACTAGGACAGGTTGGCGAGCAGTTCTTC. Protein sequence: CASSQLGQVGEQFF. The rearrangement uses TRBV3-1 (or the pseudogene TRBV3-2) and TRBJ2-1; 7 nucleotides match TRBD1. The CDR3 length is 14 residues. Germline values: CDR1 LGHDT, CDR2 YNNKEL (reference sequence). Germline trimming cut 2 bases from V and 10 bases from J; bases unmatched to any gene: 8.

This clone was seen once. V and J are TRBV28 and TRBJ2-7; 7 bases agree with TRBD1. Germline-derived CDR1 and CDR2 are MDHEN and SYDVKM. The V segment lost 6 bases and the J segment 5 bases; nucleotides outside the gene matches: 10. The CDR3 has 14 residues. CDR3 protein: CASSLTGRSHEQYF. As DNA, the CDR3 is TGTGCCAGCAGCTTGACAGGGAGAAGTCACGAGCAGTACTTC.

This sequence joins TRBV9 and TRBJ1-2; 9 nucleotides agree with TRBD1. Germline CDR1 reads SGDLS; CDR2 reads YYNGEE. V lost 4 bases, J lost 5 bases, and 6 bases stayed unmatched. The CDR3 length is 14 residues. The CDR3 DNA follows: TGTGCCAGCAGCCCTGGACAGGGGTGGTATGGCTACACCTTC. This codes for CASSPGQGWYGYTF.

The V gene is TRBV28, the J gene TRBJ2-7, with 8 bases that match TRBD1. The junction had 8 bases not matched to a gene; V was cut back by 5 bases and J by 2 bases. Germline V gene lookup returns CDR1 MDHEN and CDR2 SYDVKM. CDR3 size: 15 residues. CDR3 sequence (DNA): TGTGCCAGCAGTCCCTCGGACAGGGCCACCTACGAGCAGTACTTC. Translation gives CASSPSDRATYEQYF.

This chain connects TRBV2 to TRBJ1-1; perhaps TRBD1 as D (6 bases). Germline CDR1 SNHLY, CDR2 FYNNEI. V lost 6 bases to trimming and J lost 10 bases, with 21 bases between them. The CDR3 is 14 amino acids. CDR3 DNA: TGTGCCAGCAGACGGGGGGCGGGCGCCGGGTTAGCTTTCTTT. As protein: CASRRGAGAGLAFF.

The chain combines TRBV20-1 with TRBJ1-3, with D unclear. This CDR3 is 11 amino acids long. V was cut by 5 bases and J by 4 bases, with 6 bases left in between. Germline V gene lookup returns CDR1 DFQATT and CDR2 SNEGSKA (reference sequence). The CDR3 sequence: CSAAPGNTIYF. CDR3 coding DNA: TGCAGTGCTGCGCCCGGAAACACCATATATTTT.

This rearrangement joins TRBV28 to TRBJ1-1; D is unclear. The CDR3 is 15 residues long. The germline V and J ends were trimmed by 5 bases and 1 base, with 14 bases remaining between them. In germline, CDR1 is MDHEN, CDR2 SYDVKM. The CDR3 DNA is TGTGCCAGCAGTCCCGCCTTGGGGAGGAACACTGAAGCTTTCTTT. It specifies CASSPALGRNTEAFF.

Only a few counts were recorded for this clone. One junction end does not reproduce the germline sequence, and a read error may be involved. The rearrangement joins TRBV20-1 to TRBJ2-3, with 8 bases matching TRBD1. This CDR3 spans 11 amino acids. From germline, CDR1 is DFQATT and CDR2 SNEGSKA (reference sequence). The CDR3 nucleotides read TGCAGTGCTGGAGACAGGGGTACGCAGTATTTT. This gives the protein CSAGDRGTQYF.

J is TRBJ1-4 and V is TRBV18; possibly TRBD1 for D (6 bases). Trimming left V 10 bases short and J 1 base short, with 10 bases between. Germline-derived CDR1 and CDR2 are KGHSH and LQKENI. This CDR3 spans 13 amino acids. The chain's CDR3 is CATRGGTNEKLFF. The CDR3 DNA reads TGTGCCACCAGAGGGGGAACTAATGAAAAACTGTTTTTT.

The chain uses TRBV7-2 and TRBJ2-1; 16 positions match TRBD2. From germline, CDR1 is SGHTA and CDR2 FQGNSA. This CDR3 has 18 residues. Unmatched junction bases numbered 9, after V lost 4 bases and J lost 6 bases. The CDR3 DNA follows: TGTGCCAGCAGCTCGGGACTAGCGGGAGGGGGAGGCATCAATGAGCAGTTCTTC. Amino acids: CASSSGLAGGGGINEQFF.

Within the sample, this clone is medium-sized. The rearrangement uses TRBV18 and TRBJ2-1, with 8 bases aligning to TRBD1. The CDR3 spans 14 residues. Per germline, CDR1 KGHSH and CDR2 LQKENI. The V segment lost 6 bases and the J segment 3 bases; nucleotides outside the gene matches: 4. The DNA for the CDR3 is TGTGCCAGCTCTTGGACAGGGTACTACAATGAGCAGTTCTTC. This sequence encodes CASSWTGYYNEQFF.

The CDR3 sequence is CSVGRDRGTGELFF. CDR3 DNA sequence: TGCAGCGTTGGACGGGACAGGGGCACCGGGGAGCTGTTTTTT. This sequence joins TRBV29-1 and TRBJ2-2; TRBD1 matches 10 bases. V trimming: 4 bases; J trimming: 4 bases; junction bases outside the gene matches: 3. CDR3 size: 14 residues. Germline loops: CDR1 SQVTM, CDR2 ANQGSEA.

For the CDR3, the DNA is TGTGCCAGCAGCTTTCAGCCCCAGGGGGCATATCAGCCCCAGCATTTT. Its protein is CASSFQPQGAYQPQHF. The chain employs TRBV7-2 and TRBJ1-5; 8 nucleotides agree with TRBD1. The trim removed 3 bases at V and 5 bases at J, leaving 9 bases unmatched. Per germline, CDR1 SGHTA and CDR2 FQGNSA. The CDR3 is 16 amino acids.

The chain joins TRBV15 to TRBJ2-5, with D possibly matching TRBD2 (6 bases). CDR1 LNHNV and CDR2 YYDKDF come from the germline V gene (reference sequence). This CDR3 has 16 amino acids. The ends were cut back, 0 bases at V and 5 bases at J, with 16 bases in the middle. CDR3: CATSRDLGRRTETQYF. The CDR3 DNA follows: TGTGCCACCAGCAGAGATTTGGGGAGGCGTACTGAGACCCAGTACTTC.